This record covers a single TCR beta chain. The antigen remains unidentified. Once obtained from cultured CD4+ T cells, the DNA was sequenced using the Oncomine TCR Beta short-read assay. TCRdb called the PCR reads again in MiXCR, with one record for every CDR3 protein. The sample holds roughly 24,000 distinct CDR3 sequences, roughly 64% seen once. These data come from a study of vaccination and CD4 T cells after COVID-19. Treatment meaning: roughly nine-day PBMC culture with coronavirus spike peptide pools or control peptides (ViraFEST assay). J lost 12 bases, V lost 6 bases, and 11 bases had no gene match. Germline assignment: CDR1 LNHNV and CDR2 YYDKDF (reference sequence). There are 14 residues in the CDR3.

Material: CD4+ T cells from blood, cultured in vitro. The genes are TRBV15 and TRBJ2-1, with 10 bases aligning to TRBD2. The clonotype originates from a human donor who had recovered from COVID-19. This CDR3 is CATRAGTSVKGQFF. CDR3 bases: TGTGCCACCAGAGCCGGGACTAGCGTAAAAGGGCAGTTCTTC. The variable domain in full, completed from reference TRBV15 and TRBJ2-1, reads DAMVIQNPRYQVTQFGKPVTLSCSQTLNHNVMYWYQQKSSQAPKLLFHYYDKDFNNEADTPDNFQSRRPNTSFCFLDIRSPGLGDTAMYLCATRAGTSVKGQFFGPGTRLTVL.